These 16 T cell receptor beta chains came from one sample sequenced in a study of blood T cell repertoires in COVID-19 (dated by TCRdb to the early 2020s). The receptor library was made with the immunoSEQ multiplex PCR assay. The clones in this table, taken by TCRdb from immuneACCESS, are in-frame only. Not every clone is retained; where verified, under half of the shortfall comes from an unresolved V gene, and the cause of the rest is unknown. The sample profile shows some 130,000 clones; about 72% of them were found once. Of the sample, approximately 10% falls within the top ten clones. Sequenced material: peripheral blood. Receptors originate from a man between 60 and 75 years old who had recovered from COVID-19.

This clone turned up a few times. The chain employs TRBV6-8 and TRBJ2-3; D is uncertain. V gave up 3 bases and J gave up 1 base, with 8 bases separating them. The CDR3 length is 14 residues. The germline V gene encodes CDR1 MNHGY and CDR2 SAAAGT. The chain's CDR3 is CASSYVRGTDTQYF. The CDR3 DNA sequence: TGTGCCAGCAGTTATGTCCGGGGCACAGATACGCAGTATTTT.

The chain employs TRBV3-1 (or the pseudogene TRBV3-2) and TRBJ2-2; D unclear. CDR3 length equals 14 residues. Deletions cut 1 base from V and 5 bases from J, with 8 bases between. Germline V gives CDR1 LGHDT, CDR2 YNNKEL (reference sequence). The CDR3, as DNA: TGTGCCAGCAGCCAAGCAGGCGAGACCGGGGAGCTGTTTTTT. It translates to CASSQAGETGELFF.

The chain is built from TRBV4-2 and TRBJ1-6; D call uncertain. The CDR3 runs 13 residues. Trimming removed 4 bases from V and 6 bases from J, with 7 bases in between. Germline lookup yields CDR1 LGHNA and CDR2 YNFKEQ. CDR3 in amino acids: CASSPEANSPLHF. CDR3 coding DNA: TGTGCCAGCAGCCCCGAGGCTAATTCACCCCTCCACTTT.

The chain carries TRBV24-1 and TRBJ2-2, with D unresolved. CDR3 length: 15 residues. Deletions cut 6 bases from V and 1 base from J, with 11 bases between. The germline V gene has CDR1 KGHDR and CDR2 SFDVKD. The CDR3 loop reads CATSSLTGNTGELFF. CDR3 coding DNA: TGTGCCACCAGTTCCCTAACGGGGAACACCGGGGAGCTGTTTTTT.

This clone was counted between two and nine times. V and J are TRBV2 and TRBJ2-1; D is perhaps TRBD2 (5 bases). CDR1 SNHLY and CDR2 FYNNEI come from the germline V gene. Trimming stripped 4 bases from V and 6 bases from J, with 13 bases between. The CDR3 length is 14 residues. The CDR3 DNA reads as TGTGCCAGCAGTGGAGGGATTAGTTTCAATGAGCAGTTCTTC. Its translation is CASSGGISFNEQFF.

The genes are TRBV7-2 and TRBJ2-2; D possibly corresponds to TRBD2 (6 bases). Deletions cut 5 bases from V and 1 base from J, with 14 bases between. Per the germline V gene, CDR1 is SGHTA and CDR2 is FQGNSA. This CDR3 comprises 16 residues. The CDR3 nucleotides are TGTGCCAGCAGCCGTACCGGGACTGGGAACACCGGGGAGCTGTTTTTT. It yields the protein CASSRTGTGNTGELFF.

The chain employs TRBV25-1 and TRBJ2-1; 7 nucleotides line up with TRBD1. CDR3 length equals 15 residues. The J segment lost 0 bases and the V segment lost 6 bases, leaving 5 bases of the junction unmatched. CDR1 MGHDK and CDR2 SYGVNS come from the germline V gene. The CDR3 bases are TGTGCCAGCAGCTCGACAGGGAGCTCCTACAATGAGCAGTTCTTC. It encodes CASSSTGSSYNEQFF.

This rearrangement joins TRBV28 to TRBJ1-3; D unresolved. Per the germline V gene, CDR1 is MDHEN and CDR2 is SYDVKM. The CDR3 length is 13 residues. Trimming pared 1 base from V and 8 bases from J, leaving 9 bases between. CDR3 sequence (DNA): TGTGCCAGCAGTTTATTTGACCAGGACACCATATATTTT. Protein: CASSLFDQDTIYF.

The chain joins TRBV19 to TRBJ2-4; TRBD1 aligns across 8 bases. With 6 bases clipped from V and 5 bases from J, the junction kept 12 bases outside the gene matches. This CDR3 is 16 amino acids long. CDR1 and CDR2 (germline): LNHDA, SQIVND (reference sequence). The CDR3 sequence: CASRGRTGSFENIQYF. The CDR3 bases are TGTGCCAGTAGGGGGAGGACAGGGAGTTTCGAAAACATTCAGTACTTC.

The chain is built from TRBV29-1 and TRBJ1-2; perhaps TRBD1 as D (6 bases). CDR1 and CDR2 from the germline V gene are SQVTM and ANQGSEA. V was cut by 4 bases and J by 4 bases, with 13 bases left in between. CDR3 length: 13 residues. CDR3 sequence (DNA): TGCAGCGTTGTCCAGGGGAACTCCTATGGCTACACCTTC. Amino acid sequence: CSVVQGNSYGYTF.

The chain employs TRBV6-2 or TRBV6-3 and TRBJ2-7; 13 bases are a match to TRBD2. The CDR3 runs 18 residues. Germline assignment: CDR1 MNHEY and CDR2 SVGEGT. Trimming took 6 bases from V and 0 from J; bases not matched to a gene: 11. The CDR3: CASSPGLAGAPSSYEQYF. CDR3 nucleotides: TGTGCCAGCAGCCCCGGACTAGCGGGGGCCCCGTCCTCCTACGAGCAGTACTTC.

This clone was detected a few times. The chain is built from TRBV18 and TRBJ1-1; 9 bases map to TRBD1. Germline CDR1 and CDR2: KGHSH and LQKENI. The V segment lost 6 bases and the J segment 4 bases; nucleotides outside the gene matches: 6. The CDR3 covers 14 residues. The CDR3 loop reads CASSPGQGSTEAFF. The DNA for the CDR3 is TGTGCCAGCTCTCCCGGACAGGGGAGCACTGAAGCTTTCTTT.

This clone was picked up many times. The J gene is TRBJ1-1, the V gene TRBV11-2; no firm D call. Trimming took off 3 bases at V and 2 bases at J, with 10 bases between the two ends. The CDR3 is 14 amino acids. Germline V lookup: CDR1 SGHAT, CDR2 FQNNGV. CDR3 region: CASSLTTSNTEAFF. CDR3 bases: TGTGCCAGCAGCTTGACAACTTCTAACACTGAAGCTTTCTTT.

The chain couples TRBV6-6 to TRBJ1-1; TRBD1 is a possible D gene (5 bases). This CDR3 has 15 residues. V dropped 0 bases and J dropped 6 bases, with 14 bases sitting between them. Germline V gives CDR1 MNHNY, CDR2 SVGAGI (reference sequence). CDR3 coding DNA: TGTGCCAGCAGTTACTCAAGACAGTCAACAGCTGAAGCTTTCTTT. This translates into CASSYSRQSTAEAFF.

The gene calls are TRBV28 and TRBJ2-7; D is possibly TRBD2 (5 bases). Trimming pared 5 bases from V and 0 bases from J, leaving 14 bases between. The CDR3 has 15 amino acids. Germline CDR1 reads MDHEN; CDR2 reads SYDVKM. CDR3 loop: CASSPDWASSYEQYF. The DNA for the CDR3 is TGTGCCAGCAGTCCGGACTGGGCCAGCTCCTACGAGCAGTACTTC.

CDR3 nucleotide sequence: TGTGCCAGCAGTTTCAACCCTCCCGGGGGAAATTCACCCCTCCACTTT. Protein: CASSFNPPGGNSPLHF. The V call is TRBV7-6, the J call TRBJ1-6; a weak D match, TRBD1 (5 bases). This CDR3 has 16 amino acids. The V end lost 6 bases, the J end lost 7 bases, and 19 bases lay between the germline ends. Per the germline V gene, CDR1 is SGHVS and CDR2 is FNYEAQ.